The 20 T cell receptor beta chains reported below all come from one sample, sequenced in a study of PD-L1 blockade in urothelial cancer. Method: immunoSEQ multiplex PCR; TCRdb's copy keeps in-frame clones and lacks some. This table holds around 40,000 clones, around 88% found once. The sample here was PBMCs, taken around atezolizumab (anti-PD-L1) treatment. These receptors came from a man between 60 and 75 years old with urothelial cancer.

This clone is a singleton in its sample. The chain carries TRBV19 and TRBJ1-3; D uncertain. Germline V gene lookup returns CDR1 LNHDA and CDR2 SQIVND (reference sequence). This CDR3 is built from 12 residues. Trimming stripped 11 bases from V and 1 base from J, with 9 bases between. The CDR3 DNA is TGTGCCGTATGGACTTCTGGAAACACCATATATTTT. It translates to CAVWTSGNTIYF.

This clone was found a few times. This chain joins TRBV14 and TRBJ1-2; D remains ambiguous. The V end lost 2 bases, the J end lost 1 base, and 5 bases lay between the germline ends. Germline-derived CDR1 and CDR2 are SGHDN and FVKESK. The CDR3 totals 13 residues. This CDR3 reads CASSQNNNYGYTF. DNA of the CDR3: TGTGCCAGCAGCCAAAATAATAACTATGGCTACACCTTC.

V and J are TRBV28 and TRBJ2-1; TRBD2 matches at 10 bases. Trimming removed 7 bases from V and 5 bases from J; junction bases left unmatched: 2. Germline CDR1 and CDR2: MDHEN and SYDVKM. This CDR3 has 13 residues. CDR3 loop: CASTLAGDNEQFF. The CDR3 region has the DNA TGTGCCAGCACCCTAGCGGGGGACAATGAGCAGTTCTTC.

This chain connects TRBV15 to TRBJ2-5; 10 nucleotides agree with TRBD2. In germline, CDR1 is LNHNV, CDR2 YYDKDF (reference sequence). CDR3 length equals 15 residues. After removal of 5 bases from V and 4 bases from J, the junction contained 7 bases not matched to a gene. CDR3 protein: CATSPLAGVAETQYF. The CDR3 bases are TGTGCCACCAGCCCGCTAGCGGGAGTGGCAGAGACCCAGTACTTC.

On this clone: The germline gene is not matched at one end of the junction; a read error may be the cause. The DNA of the CDR3 is TGTGCCATCAGTCCGGGACAGGGATTGGCATTC. It yields the protein CAISPGQGLAF. The chain is built from TRBV10-3 and TRBJ2-4; 9 bases align to TRBD1. This CDR3 contains 11 residues. Germline CDR1 ENHRY, CDR2 SYGVKD.

The V call is TRBV7-6, the J call TRBJ1-5, with D tentatively TRBD1 (5 bases). CDR1 is SGHVS and CDR2 is FNYEAQ in the germline V gene. The V end was cut by 5 bases, the J end by 1 base, with 9 bases between. CDR3 length: 14 residues. The CDR3 DNA is TGTGCCAGCAGCGCACAGGCCAGCAATCAGCCCCAGCATTTT. This codes for CASSAQASNQPQHF.

This chain joins TRBV30 and TRBJ2-7; possible D gene TRBD2, 6 bases. V was pared by 5 bases and J by 5 bases, with 7 bases between. The CDR3 length is 10 residues. Germline lookup yields CDR1 GTSNPN and CDR2 SVGIG (reference sequence). For the CDR3, the DNA is TGTGCCTGGGGGGGGAACGAGCAGTACTTC. Its translation is CAWGGNEQYF.

V and J are TRBV7-6 and TRBJ2-1, with D hard to call. Germline V gene sequence: CDR1 SGHVS, CDR2 FNYEAQ. This CDR3 spans 15 amino acids. Trimming took 5 bases from V and 0 from J, leaving 11 bases between them. The CDR3 bases are TGTGCCAGCAGCCTCAGGCTGAGCTCCTACAATGAGCAGTTCTTC. Its translation: CASSLRLSSYNEQFF.

The genes are TRBV5-5 and TRBJ2-3, with 10 bases identical to TRBD2. Losses at the gene ends were 5 bases for V and 2 bases for J; bases not matched to a gene: 5. Germline V gives CDR1 SGHKS, CDR2 YYEKEE (reference sequence). CDR3 length: 15 amino acids. This chain's CDR3 is CASSSGLADTDTQYF. The CDR3, as DNA: TGTGCCAGCAGTTCCGGACTAGCGGACACAGATACGCAGTATTTT.

The chain carries TRBV15 and TRBJ1-5; D gene unclear. Germline CDR1 LNHNV, CDR2 YYDKDF (reference sequence). The ends were cut back, 5 bases at V and 1 base at J, with 9 bases in the middle. The CDR3 covers 14 residues. CDR3 amino acids: CATSPRGSNQPQHF. The CDR3 DNA sequence: TGTGCCACCAGCCCGCGGGGAAGCAATCAGCCCCAGCATTTT.

The chain has TRBV9 and TRBJ1-2; D uncertain. The germline gives CDR1 SGDLS, CDR2 YYNGEE. The CDR3 spans 15 residues. V was shortened by 0 bases and J by 3 bases, with 12 bases between the two germline ends. DNA for the CDR3: TGTGCCAGCAGCGTAGGGACTCTGAGTGACTATGGCTACACCTTC. Its protein product is CASSVGTLSDYGYTF.

The rearrangement links TRBV10-3 to TRBJ2-7, with D possibly being TRBD1 (5 bases). V was shortened by 2 bases and J by 4 bases, with 9 bases between the two germline ends. The CDR3 runs 13 residues. CDR1 is ENHRY and CDR2 is SYGVKD in the germline V gene. CDR3 in DNA: TGTGCCATCAGTGAGACAGGTATTTACGAGCAGTACTTC. Translated, it gives CAISETGIYEQYF.

CDR3 amino acids: CASSAREGSEAFF. CDR3 coding DNA: TGTGCCAGCAGCGCGAGGGAAGGCTCTGAAGCTTTCTTT. The chain is built from TRBV9 and TRBJ1-1, with D uncertain. The V gene lost 3 bases and the J gene lost 6 bases, with 12 bases spanning the gap. The germline V gene has CDR1 SGDLS and CDR2 YYNGEE. The length of the CDR3 is 13 residues.

The chain uses TRBV7-8 and TRBJ2-7; D not resolved. This CDR3 has 13 amino acids. Germline V gives CDR1 SGHVS, CDR2 FQNEAQ. V lost 5 bases to trimming and J lost 4 bases, with 12 bases between them. This chain's CDR3 is CASSLSTHYEQYF. The DNA of the CDR3 is TGTGCCAGCAGCCTCTCGACTCATTACGAGCAGTACTTC.

This rearrangement joins TRBV7-9 to TRBJ2-7; D perhaps matches TRBD1 (6 bases). The CDR3 runs to 13 residues. V lost 11 bases and J lost 0, with 14 bases in between. Germline-derived CDR1 and CDR2 are SEHNR and FQNEAQ (reference sequence). This CDR3 is CAASGDSSYEQYF. CDR3 DNA sequence: TGTGCCGCCTCAGGGGATAGCTCCTACGAGCAGTACTTC.

This chain uses TRBV29-1 with TRBJ1-1; perhaps TRBD1 as D (5 bases). Germline assignment: CDR1 SQVTM and CDR2 ANQGSEA. Deletions cut 4 bases from V and 2 bases from J, with 11 bases between. The CDR3 covers 13 residues. The CDR3 reads CSVGFGGNTEAFF. The CDR3 nucleotides read TGCAGCGTTGGATTCGGGGGAAACACTGAAGCTTTCTTT.

V usage is TRBV5-1 and J usage is TRBJ2-7; TRBD1 aligns across 9 bases. The germline V gene has CDR1 SGHRS and CDR2 YFSETQ. V lost 0 bases and J lost 2; bases outside the gene matches: 3. This CDR3 is 15 amino acids long. For the CDR3, the DNA is TGCGCCAGCAGCTTGGAACAGGGGGCCCCCTACGAGCAGTACTTC. Protein: CASSLEQGAPYEQYF. The complete variable domain, with remaining parts taken from reference TRBV5-1 and TRBJ2-7, reads KAGVTQTPRYLIKTRGQQVTLSCSPISGHRSVSWYQQTPGQGLQFLFEYFSETQRNKGNFPGRFSGRQFSNSRSEMNVSTLELGDSALYLCASSLEQGAPYEQYFGPGTRLTVT.

The rearrangement links TRBV28 to TRBJ2-2, with 9 bases lining up with TRBD2. Germline V gene data show CDR1 as MDHEN and CDR2 as SYDVKM. V lost 5 bases and J lost 0; bases outside the gene matches: 13. The CDR3 length is 19 residues. CDR3 in DNA: TGTGCCAGCAGTCCTAGCGGGACTACCTCGTTCGCGAACACCGGGGAGCTGTTTTTT. It codes for CASSPSGTTSFANTGELFF.

The chain joins TRBV10-2 to TRBJ1-1, with 7 bases that match TRBD1. With 6 bases clipped from V and 2 bases from J, the junction kept 3 bases outside the gene matches. CDR3 length: 13 residues. In germline, CDR1 is WSHSY, CDR2 SAAADI. The CDR3 reads CASRTGLNTEAFF. The CDR3 region has the DNA TGCGCCAGCAGGACAGGGTTAAACACTGAAGCTTTCTTT.

The count of this clone is one. The V gene is TRBV11-2, the J gene TRBJ1-5; D is possibly TRBD1 (6 bases). V was clipped by 2 bases and J by 4 bases, with 9 bases between them. Germline lookup yields CDR1 SGHAT and CDR2 FQNNGV. This CDR3 spans 14 amino acids. CDR3 loop: CASSLKTGNQPQHF. Written as DNA, the CDR3 is TGTGCCAGCAGCTTAAAAACAGGGAATCAGCCCCAGCATTTT.